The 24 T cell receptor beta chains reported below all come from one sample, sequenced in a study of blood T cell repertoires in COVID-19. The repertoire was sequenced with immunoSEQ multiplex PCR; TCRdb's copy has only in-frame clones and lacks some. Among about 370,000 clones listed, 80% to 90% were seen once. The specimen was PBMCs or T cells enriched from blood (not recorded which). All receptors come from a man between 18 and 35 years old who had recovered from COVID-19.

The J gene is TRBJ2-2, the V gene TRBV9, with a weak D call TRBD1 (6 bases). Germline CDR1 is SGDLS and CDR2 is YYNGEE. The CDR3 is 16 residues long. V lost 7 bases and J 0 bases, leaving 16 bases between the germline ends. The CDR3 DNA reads TGTGCCAGCGGCCAGGGGCGGACATCGAACACCGGGGAGCTGTTTTTT. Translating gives CASGQGRTSNTGELFF.

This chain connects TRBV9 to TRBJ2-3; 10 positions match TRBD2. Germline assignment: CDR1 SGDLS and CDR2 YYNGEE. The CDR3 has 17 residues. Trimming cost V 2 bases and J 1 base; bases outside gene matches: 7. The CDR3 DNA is TGTGCCAGCAGCGTTCCTTACGGGACTAGCGGCACAGATACGCAGTATTTT. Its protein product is CASSVPYGTSGTDTQYF.

CDR3 DNA: TGCAGCGTTGTCACAGGGGGTATGAACACTGAAGCTTTCTTT. It codes for CSVVTGGMNTEAFF. The chain employs TRBV29-1 and TRBJ1-1, with 8 nucleotides matching TRBD1. This CDR3 contains 14 residues. Looked up from germline, CDR1 is SQVTM and CDR2 is ANQGSEA. V lost 4 bases and J lost 0; bases outside the gene matches: 4.

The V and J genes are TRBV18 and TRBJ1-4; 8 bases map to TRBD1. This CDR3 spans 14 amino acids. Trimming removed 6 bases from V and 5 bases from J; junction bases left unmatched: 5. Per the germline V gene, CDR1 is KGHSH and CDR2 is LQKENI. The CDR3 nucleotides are TGTGCCAGCTCCCCAGGGGGCGGAAATGAAAAACTGTTTTTT. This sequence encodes CASSPGGGNEKLFF.

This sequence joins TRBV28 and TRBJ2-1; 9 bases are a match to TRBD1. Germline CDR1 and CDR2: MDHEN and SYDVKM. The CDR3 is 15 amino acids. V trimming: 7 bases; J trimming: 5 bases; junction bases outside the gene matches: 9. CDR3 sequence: CASTAGQGSNNEQFF. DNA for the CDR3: TGTGCCAGCACCGCTGGACAGGGGAGCAACAATGAGCAGTTCTTC. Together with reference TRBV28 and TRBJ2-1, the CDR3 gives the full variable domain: DVKVTQSSRYLVKRTGEKVFLECVQDMDHENMFWYRQDPGLGLRLIYFSYDVKMKEKGDIPEGYSVSREKKERFSLILESASTNQTSMYLCASTAGQGSNNEQFFGPGTRLTVL.

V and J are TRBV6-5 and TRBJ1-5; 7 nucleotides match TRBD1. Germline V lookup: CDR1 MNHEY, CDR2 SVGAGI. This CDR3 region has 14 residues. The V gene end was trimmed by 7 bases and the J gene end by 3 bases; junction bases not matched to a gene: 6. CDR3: CASKTGTANQPQHF. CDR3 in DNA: TGTGCCAGCAAAACGGGGACAGCCAATCAGCCCCAGCATTTT.

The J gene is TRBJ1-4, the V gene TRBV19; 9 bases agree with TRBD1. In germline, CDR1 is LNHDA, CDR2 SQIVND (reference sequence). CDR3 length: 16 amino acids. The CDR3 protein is CASRSPGQGTAEKLFF. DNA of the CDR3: TGTGCTTCTAGGTCCCCCGGACAGGGGACAGCTGAAAAACTGTTTTTT.

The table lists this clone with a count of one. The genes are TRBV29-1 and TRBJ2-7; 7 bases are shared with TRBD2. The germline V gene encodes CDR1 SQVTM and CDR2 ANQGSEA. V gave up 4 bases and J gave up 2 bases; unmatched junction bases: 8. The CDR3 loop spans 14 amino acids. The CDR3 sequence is CSVGPSGIPYEQYF. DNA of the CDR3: TGCAGCGTTGGTCCCAGCGGGATTCCCTACGAGCAGTACTTC.

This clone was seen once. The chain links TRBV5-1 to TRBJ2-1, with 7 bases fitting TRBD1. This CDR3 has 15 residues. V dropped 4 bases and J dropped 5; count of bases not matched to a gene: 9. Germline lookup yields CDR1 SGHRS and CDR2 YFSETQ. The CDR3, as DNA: TGCGCCAGCAGCAGGACCGGGACAGTAGACAATGAGCAGTTCTTC. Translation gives CASSRTGTVDNEQFF.

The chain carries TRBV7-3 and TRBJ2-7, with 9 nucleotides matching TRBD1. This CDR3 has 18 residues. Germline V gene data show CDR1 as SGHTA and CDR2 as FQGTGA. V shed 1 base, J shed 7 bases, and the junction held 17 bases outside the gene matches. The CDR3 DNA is TGTGCCAGCAGCTTAAGAGCCCTGACAGGGGGTGATAAAGGGGAGCAGTACTTC. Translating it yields CASSLRALTGGDKGEQYF.

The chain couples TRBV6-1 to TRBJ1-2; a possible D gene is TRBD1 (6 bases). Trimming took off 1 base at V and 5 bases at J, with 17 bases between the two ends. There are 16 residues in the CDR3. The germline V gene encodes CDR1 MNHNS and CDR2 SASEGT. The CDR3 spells CASSEGTDRILYGYTF. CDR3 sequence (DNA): TGTGCCAGCAGTGAAGGGACAGACCGAATATTGTATGGCTACACCTTC.

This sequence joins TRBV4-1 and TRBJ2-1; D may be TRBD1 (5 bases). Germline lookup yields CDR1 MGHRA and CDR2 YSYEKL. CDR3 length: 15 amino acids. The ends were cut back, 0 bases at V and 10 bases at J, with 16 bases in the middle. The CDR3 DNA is TGCGCCAGCAGCCAAGATAAGGGGAATTTAGGCGAGCAGTTCTTC. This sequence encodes CASSQDKGNLGEQFF.

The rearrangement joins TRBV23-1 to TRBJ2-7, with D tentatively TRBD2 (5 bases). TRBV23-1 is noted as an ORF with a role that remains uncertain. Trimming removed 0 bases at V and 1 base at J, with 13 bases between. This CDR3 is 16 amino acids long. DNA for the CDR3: TGCGCCAGCAGTCAATCCTTGAGGGTAAGGTCCTACGAGCAGTACTTC. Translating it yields CASSQSLRVRSYEQYF.

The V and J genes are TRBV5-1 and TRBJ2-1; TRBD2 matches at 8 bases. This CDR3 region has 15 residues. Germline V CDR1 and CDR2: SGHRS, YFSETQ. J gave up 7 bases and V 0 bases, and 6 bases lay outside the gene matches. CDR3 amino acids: CASSLATGGINEQFF. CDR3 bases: TGCGCCAGCAGCTTGGCAACGGGAGGGATAAATGAGCAGTTCTTC.

The CDR3 DNA reads as TGTGCCAGCAGCTTAGTAGGTCTAGCGGGATTTCGGGCAGATACGCAGTATTTT. As protein: CASSLVGLAGFRADTQYF. J is TRBJ2-3 and V is TRBV7-2, with TRBD2 matching 9 bases. CDR1 is SGHTA, CDR2 FQGNSA, per germline. V lost 1 base and J lost 4; bases outside the gene matches: 12. This CDR3 has 18 residues.

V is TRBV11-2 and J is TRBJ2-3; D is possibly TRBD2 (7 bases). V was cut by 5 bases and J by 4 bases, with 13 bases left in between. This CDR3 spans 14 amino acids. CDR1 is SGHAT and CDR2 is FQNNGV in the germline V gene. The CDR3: CASSGGARADTQYF. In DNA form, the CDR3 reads TGTGCCAGCAGCGGGGGGGCTCGGGCAGATACGCAGTATTTT.

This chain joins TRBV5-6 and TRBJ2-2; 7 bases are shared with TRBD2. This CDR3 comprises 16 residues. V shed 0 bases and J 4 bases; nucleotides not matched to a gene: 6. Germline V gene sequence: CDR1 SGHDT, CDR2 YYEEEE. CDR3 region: CASSLGAGDGTGELFF. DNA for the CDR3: TGTGCCAGCAGCTTGGGCGCGGGAGACGGCACCGGGGAGCTGTTTTTT.

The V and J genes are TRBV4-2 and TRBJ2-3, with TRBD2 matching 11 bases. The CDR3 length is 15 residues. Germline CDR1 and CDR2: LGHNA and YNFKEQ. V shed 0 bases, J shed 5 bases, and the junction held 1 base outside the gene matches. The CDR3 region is CASSQDTSGRDTQYF. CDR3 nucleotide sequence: TGTGCCAGCAGCCAAGATACTAGCGGGAGAGATACGCAGTATTTT.

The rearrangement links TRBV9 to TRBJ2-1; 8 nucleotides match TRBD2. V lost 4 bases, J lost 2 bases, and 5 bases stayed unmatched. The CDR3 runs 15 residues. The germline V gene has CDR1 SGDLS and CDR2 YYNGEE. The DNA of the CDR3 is TGTGCCAGCAGCCCCTTAGCGGGAACCTACAATGAGCAGTTCTTC. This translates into CASSPLAGTYNEQFF.

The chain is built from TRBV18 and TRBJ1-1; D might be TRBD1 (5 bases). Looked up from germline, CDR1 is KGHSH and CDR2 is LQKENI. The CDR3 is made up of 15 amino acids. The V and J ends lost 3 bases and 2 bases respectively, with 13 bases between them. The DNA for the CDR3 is TGTGCCAGCTCACCGGACACAGGCGCTAACACTGAAGCTTTCTTT. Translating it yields CASSPDTGANTEAFF.

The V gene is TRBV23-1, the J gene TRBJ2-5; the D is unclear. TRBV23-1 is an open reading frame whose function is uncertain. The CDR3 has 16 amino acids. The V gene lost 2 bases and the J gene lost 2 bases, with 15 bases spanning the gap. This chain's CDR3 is CASSQHWQTPQETQYF. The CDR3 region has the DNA TGCGCCAGCAGTCAACATTGGCAGACACCTCAAGAGACCCAGTACTTC.

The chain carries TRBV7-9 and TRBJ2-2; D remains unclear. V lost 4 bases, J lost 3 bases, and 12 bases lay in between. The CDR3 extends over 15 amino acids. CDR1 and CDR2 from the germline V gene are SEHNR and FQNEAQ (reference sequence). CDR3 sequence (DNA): TGTGCCAGCAGCTCTCAAGGCAGCGACACCGGGGAGCTGTTTTTT. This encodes CASSSQGSDTGELFF.

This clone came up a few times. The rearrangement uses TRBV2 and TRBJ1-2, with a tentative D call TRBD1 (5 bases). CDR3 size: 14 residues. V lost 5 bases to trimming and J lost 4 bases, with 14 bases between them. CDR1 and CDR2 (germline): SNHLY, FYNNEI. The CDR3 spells CASSPQGTGYGYTF. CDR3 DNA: TGTGCCAGCAGTCCTCAGGGAACGGGCTATGGCTACACCTTC. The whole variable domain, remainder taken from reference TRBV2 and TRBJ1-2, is EPEVTQTPSHQVTQMGQEVILRCVPISNHLYFYWYRQILGQKVEFLVSFYNNEISEKSEIFDDQFSVERPDGSNFTLKIRSTKLEDSAMYFCASSPQGTGYGYTFGSGTRLTVV.

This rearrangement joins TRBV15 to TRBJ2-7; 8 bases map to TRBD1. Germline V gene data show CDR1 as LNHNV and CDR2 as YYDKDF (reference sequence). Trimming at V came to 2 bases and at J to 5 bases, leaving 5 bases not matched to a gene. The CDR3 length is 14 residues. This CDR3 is CATSRKPDRDEQYF. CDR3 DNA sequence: TGTGCCACCAGCAGAAAACCGGACAGGGACGAGCAGTACTTC.